Following are 14 T cell receptor beta chains from one sample sequenced in a study of T cell repertoires in cytomegalovirus infection. TCRdb used MiXCR to reprocess the reads, holding one entry per CDR3 protein. The repertoire holds just under 550,000 distinct CDR3 sequences, with 26% as singletons. Source material: PBMCs. These receptors originate from a human donor in good health (CMV status not recorded). Some clones in this sample may be carry-over from other donors' samples.

This clonotype was observed many times. The gene calls are TRBV7-2 and TRBJ1-2, with unresolved D. The CDR3 is made up of 14 amino acids. CDR1 and CDR2 from the germline V gene are SGHTA and FQGNSA. V was trimmed by 2 bases and J by 6 bases, leaving 13 bases between them. This CDR3 is CASSLNSPGHGYTF. The CDR3 bases are TGTGCCAGCAGCTTAAACTCCCCCGGACATGGCTACACCTTC. The whole variable domain, remainder taken from reference TRBV7-2 and TRBJ1-2, is GAGVSQSPSNKVTEKGKDVELRCDPISGHTALYWYRQSLGQGLEFLIYFQGNSAPDKSGLPSDRFSAERTGGSVSTLTIQRTQQEDSAVYLCASSLNSPGHGYTFGSGTRLTVV.

The chain's CDR3 is CASSLVFSLEGSYNEQFF. The DNA of the CDR3 is TGTGCCAGCAGCTTAGTTTTTAGCCTCGAGGGTTCCTACAATGAGCAGTTCTTC. The chain links TRBV7-9 to TRBJ2-1; D might be TRBD2 (5 bases). The germline CDR1 and CDR2 sequences are SEHNR and FQNEAQ (reference sequence). This CDR3 comprises 18 residues. The germline V and J ends were trimmed by 1 base and 1 base, with 17 bases remaining between them.

This clonotype was counted at least ten times. The CDR3 region has the DNA TGTGCCAGCAGCTACGCGACAGGGCGGGGGGAGCAGTACTTC. It yields the protein CASSYATGRGEQYF. The gene calls are TRBV6-5 and TRBJ2-7; either TRBD1 or TRBD2 may supply D (7 bases each). The V end lost 6 bases, the J end lost 7 bases, and 19 bases lay between the germline ends. CDR1 is MNHEY and CDR2 is SVGAGI in the germline V gene. The CDR3 is 14 residues long.

The chain joins TRBV7-9 to TRBJ1-2; D not resolved. From germline, CDR1 is SEHNR and CDR2 FQNEAQ (reference sequence). The CDR3 sequence is 14 residues long. V lost 2 bases to trimming and J lost 4 bases, with 11 bases between them. CDR3 sequence (DNA): TGTGCCAGCAGCTTAAACTCCGGCAGCTATGGCTACACCTTC. Protein product: CASSLNSGSYGYTF. The full variable domain, completed using reference TRBV7-9 and TRBJ1-2, is DTGVSQNPRHKITKRGQNVTFRCDPISEHNRLYWYRQTLGQGPEFLTYFQNEAQLEKSRLLSDRFSAERPKGSFSTLEIQRTEQGDSAMYLCASSLNSGSYGYTFGSGTRLTVV.

This clonotype was detected a few times. The chain links TRBV6-4 to TRBJ1-5; D is possibly TRBD1 (5 bases). CDR3 size: 18 residues. From germline, CDR1 is MRHNA and CDR2 SNTAGT. V lost 6 bases and J lost 0, with 21 bases in between. The CDR3 DNA follows: TGTGCCAGCAGAATTATCTCCAGGGAACTGTGTAGCAATCAGCCCCAGCATTTT. Its translation is CASRIISRELCSNQPQHF.

This chain uses TRBV2 with TRBJ2-5, with 8 bases identical to TRBD1. V dropped 10 bases and J dropped 0; count of bases not matched to a gene: 7. The CDR3 has 14 amino acids. In germline, CDR1 is SNHLY, CDR2 FYNNEI. CDR3 sequence reads: CANSGGSYQETQYF. CDR3 nucleotides: TGTGCCAACTCAGGGGGCTCCTACCAAGAGACCCAGTACTTC.

This clonotype was found a few times. The chain's CDR3 is CAIRSGSNTEAFF. The CDR3 DNA reads as TGTGCCATCAGGTCCGGGTCGAACACTGAAGCTTTCTTT. The gene calls are TRBV10-3 and TRBJ1-1; D not resolved. V lost 6 bases, J lost 1 base, and 9 bases lay in between. The CDR3 runs 13 residues. The V gene's germline CDR1 is ENHRY and CDR2 SYGVKD.

The count of this clonotype is one. The rearrangement uses TRBV13 and TRBJ1-1; D gene unclear. Germline assignment: CDR1 PRHDT and CDR2 FYEKMQ (reference sequence). CDR3 length: 12 residues. V gave up 7 bases and J gave up 8 bases, with 14 bases separating them. The CDR3 DNA reads TGTGCCAGCACGGATAGTAACCCGGAAGCTTTCTTT. Amino acid sequence: CASTDSNPEAFF.

V gene TRBV7-8 combines with J gene TRBJ2-1; D assignment may be TRBD1 or TRBD2 (5 bases each). This CDR3 spans 16 amino acids. Germline CDR1 is SGHVS and CDR2 is FQNEAQ. V gave up 0 bases and J gave up 1 base, with 10 bases separating them. CDR3 sequence (DNA): TGTGCCAGCAGCTTAGCTGGGGGTCTTTCCTACAATGAGCAGTTCTTC. Its translation is CASSLAGGLSYNEQFF.

The chain couples TRBV6-6 to TRBJ1-4; D not certain. Germline V CDR1 and CDR2: MNHNY, SVGAGI (reference sequence). The CDR3 extends over 15 amino acids. V was clipped by 0 bases and J by 2 bases, with 7 bases between them. The DNA for the CDR3 is TGTGCCAGCAGTTACTCCACGGGTACTAATGAAAAACTGTTTTTT. This translates into CASSYSTGTNEKLFF.

The genes are TRBV7-9 and TRBJ2-1, with 7 bases lining up with TRBD1. J gave up 8 bases and V 5 bases, and 9 bases lay outside the gene matches. The CDR3 contains 14 residues. Germline V lookup: CDR1 SEHNR, CDR2 FQNEAQ (reference sequence). The DNA for the CDR3 is TGTGCCAGCAGCCGGGACAGAAACCCCTATGAGCAGTTCTTC. It encodes CASSRDRNPYEQFF.

The CDR3 DNA reads as TGTGCCATCAGTCTAGCGGGAGAAGATACGCAGTATTTT. This sequence encodes CAISLAGEDTQYF. The chain recombines TRBV10-3 with TRBJ2-3, with 10 bases aligning to TRBD2. V shed 5 bases and J 5 bases; nucleotides not matched to a gene: 1. The V gene's germline CDR1 is ENHRY and CDR2 SYGVKD. The CDR3 consists of 13 residues.

The chain recombines TRBV11-3 with TRBJ1-1; 7 bases are shared with TRBD1. Germline loops: CDR1 SGHNT, CDR2 YENEEA. Trimming took 4 bases from V and 7 from J; bases not matched to a gene: 6. This CDR3 contains 13 residues. The CDR3 region is CASSSEGAGEAFF. The CDR3 nucleotides read TGTGCCAGCAGCTCGGAGGGGGCCGGTGAAGCTTTCTTT.

This clonotype was found many times. CDR3 sequence: CASSLLGEGNTIYF. In DNA, the CDR3 is TGTGCCAGCAGCTTACTGGGAGAAGGAAACACCATATATTTT. V and J are TRBV7-2 and TRBJ1-3; D is unclear. The CDR3 covers 14 residues. Trimming shortened V by 2 bases and J by 4 bases, and 9 bases separated the two germline ends. CDR1 is SGHTA, CDR2 FQGNSA, per germline.